One T cell receptor beta chain is described in this entry. Its target is not known. The sequenced template was cDNA made from the entire isolated RNA. Clones were read by immunoSEQ multiplex PCR, and TCRdb kept only the in-frame ones, dropping some. The table includes 55,000 to 80,000 clones, around 49% detected once. Sorting that relied on CD45RO/CCR7/CD25/CD127/CD95/CD27 yielded CD4+ naive, central memory, regulatory and stem cell-like memory cells. This record belongs to a study of beta chain features in type 1 diabetes. Study-level results: Moderate but significant shortening of TCRB CDR3s was recorded in all four CD4+ subsets from Type 1 diabetes patients. PCR might favor shorter templates, equally in patients and controls.

V dropped 7 bases and J dropped 4 bases, with 9 bases sitting between them. Germline V gene lookup returns CDR1 MNHEY and CDR2 SVGAGI. This CDR3 is 12 amino acids long. This clonotype was sampled from a man younger than 40 with type 1 diabetes. The sequenced material came from central memory CD4+ T cells from blood. This chain joins TRBV6-5 and TRBJ2-3; no clear D. CDR3 in amino acids: CASTADADTQYF. The CDR3 region has the DNA TGTGCCAGCACCGCGGATGCAGATACGCAGTATTTT.